The sequence of this T cell receptor beta chain was determined in a study of CD8 T cells in ankylosing spondylitis (dated by TCRdb to 2016 to 2017). As for the study more broadly: T cell receptor beta repertoires were profiled in healthy donors and ankylosing spondylitis patients so that disease-linked TCR variants could be found. Peripheral blood samples were taken, and synovial fluid was additionally collected from ankylosing spondylitis patients. The full study cohort comprised approximately 23 ankylosing spondylitis patients and about 110 healthy donors.

The study at large found these results: The disease-linked clones were reported as significantly enriched in matched synovial fluid samples from ankylosing spondylitis patients. Some TCR beta motif variants had previously been reported in synovial fluid and blood of reactive arthritis patients, which suggested common disease-initiation mechanisms. In peripheral blood, the disease-linked clones were found at relatively low frequencies and had a CD8+ phenotype. A TCR beta motif made up of about eight highly homologous amino acid variants appeared to be characteristic of blood from ankylosing spondylitis patients.

As regards this clonotype: What antigen it recognizes has not been identified. Per-nucleotide qualities are absent, and no much larger clonotype sits a single base away.

This sample was sequenced with an Illumina HiSeq 2500. TCR beta libraries were prepared by quantitative 5'-RACE with molecular barcodes. As for the original processing: To identify disease-linked TCR variants, a new computational method was used, one built on a probabilistic model of VDJ rearrangement. The public reads were quality trimmed at Q25 with fastp and then assembled into clones with MiXCR by TCRdb, keeping productive beta chains. CDR3 protein duplicates are merged, each entry listing the most common genes and DNA. Clone size and V and J calls follow TCRdb, not the original study. Counted in this sample were 380,000 or so distinct CDR3 sequences; about 20% of them appeared once. The top ten hold around 13% of the sample. The TCR comes from a male donor with ankylosing spondylitis or in good health (not recorded which). Sequencing was carried out using blood, either unsorted or a sorted T cell fraction (not recorded which).

The CDR3 is CASSSIVSDPYEQYF. The DNA reads as follows: TGTGCCAGCAGCTCGATAGTGTCAGACCCCTACGAGCAGTACTTC. The V and J segments used are TRBV28 and TRBJ2-7, with the D gene uncertain. V was cut back by 6 bases and J by 2 bases, leaving a gap of 17 bases between them. Per the germline V gene, MDHEN is the CDR1 and SYDVKM is the CDR2. Reading from cysteine to phenylalanine, the CDR3 counts 15 amino acids. Just CDR3 DNA is preserved here, 45 bases in frame from base 1.